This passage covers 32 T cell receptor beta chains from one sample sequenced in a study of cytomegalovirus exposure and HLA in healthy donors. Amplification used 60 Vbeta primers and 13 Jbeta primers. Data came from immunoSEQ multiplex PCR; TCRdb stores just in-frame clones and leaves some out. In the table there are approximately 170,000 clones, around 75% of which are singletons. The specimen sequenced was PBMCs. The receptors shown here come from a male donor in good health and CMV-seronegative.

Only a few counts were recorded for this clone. The CDR3 loop is CASSLGTDSGELFF. CDR3 sequence (DNA): TGCGCCAGCAGCTTGGGGACAGACTCCGGGGAGCTGTTTTTT. The chain carries TRBV5-1 and TRBJ2-2; TRBD1 might be the D (6 bases). V was clipped by 0 bases and J by 6 bases, with 9 bases between them. Germline V gene lookup returns CDR1 SGHRS and CDR2 YFSETQ. CDR3 length equals 14 residues.

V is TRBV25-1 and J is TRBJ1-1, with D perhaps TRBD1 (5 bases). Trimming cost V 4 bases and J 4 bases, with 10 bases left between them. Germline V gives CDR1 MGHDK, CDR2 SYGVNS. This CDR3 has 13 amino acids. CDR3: CASSARVVTEAFF. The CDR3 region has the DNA TGTGCCAGCAGTGCCAGGGTAGTCACTGAAGCTTTCTTT.

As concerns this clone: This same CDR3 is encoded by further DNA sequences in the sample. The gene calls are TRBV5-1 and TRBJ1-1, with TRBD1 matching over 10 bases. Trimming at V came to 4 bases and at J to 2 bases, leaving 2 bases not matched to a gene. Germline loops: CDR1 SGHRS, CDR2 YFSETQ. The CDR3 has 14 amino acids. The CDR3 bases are TGCGCCAGCAGCCTGACAGGGGGCAACACTGAAGCTTTCTTT. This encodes CASSLTGGNTEAFF.

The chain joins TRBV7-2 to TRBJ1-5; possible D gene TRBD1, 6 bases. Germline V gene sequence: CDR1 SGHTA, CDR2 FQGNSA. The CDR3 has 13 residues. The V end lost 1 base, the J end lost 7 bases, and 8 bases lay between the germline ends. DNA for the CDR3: TGTGCCAGCAGCTTAGAGGGGGGGCAGCCCCAGCATTTT. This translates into CASSLEGGQPQHF.

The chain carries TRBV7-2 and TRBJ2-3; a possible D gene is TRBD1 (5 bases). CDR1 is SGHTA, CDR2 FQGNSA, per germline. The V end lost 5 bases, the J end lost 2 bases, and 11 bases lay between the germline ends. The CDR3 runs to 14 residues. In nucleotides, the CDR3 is TGTGCCAGCAGCCCTGGGGCCGCCACAGATACGCAGTATTTT. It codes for CASSPGAATDTQYF.

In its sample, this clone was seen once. CDR3 in DNA: TGTGCCAGCAGCCAAGAGGGCTTCACCTACGAGCAGTACTTC. Translation: CASSQEGFTYEQYF. The V and J genes are TRBV4-2 and TRBJ2-7; D is uncertain. The CDR3 runs 14 residues. V shed 0 bases and J shed 2 bases, with 8 bases lying between them. Germline loops: CDR1 LGHNA, CDR2 YNFKEQ.

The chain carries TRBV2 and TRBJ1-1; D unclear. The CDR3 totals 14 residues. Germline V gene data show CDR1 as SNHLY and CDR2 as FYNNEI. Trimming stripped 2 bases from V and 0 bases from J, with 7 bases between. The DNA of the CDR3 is TGTGCCAGCAGTGAAAGGAGGGTGAACACTGAAGCTTTCTTT. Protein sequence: CASSERRVNTEAFF.

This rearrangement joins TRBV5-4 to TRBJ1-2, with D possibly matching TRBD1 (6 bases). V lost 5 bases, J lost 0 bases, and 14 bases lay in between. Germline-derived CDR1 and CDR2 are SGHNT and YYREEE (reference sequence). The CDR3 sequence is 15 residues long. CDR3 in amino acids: CASRDGGAANYGYTF. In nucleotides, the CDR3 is TGTGCCAGCAGGGACGGGGGGGCCGCTAACTATGGCTACACCTTC.

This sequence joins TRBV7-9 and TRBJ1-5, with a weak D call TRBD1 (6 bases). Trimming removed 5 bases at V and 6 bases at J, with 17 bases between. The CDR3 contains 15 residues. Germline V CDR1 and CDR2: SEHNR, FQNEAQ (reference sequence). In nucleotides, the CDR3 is TGTGCCAGCAGCCCCGGAACAGGGCTGACTCAGCCCCAGCATTTT. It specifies CASSPGTGLTQPQHF.

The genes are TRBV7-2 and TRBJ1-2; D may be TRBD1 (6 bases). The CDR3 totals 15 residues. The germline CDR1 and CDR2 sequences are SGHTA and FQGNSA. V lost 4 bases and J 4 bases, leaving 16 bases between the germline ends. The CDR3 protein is CASSSDRGAGYGYTF. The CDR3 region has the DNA TGTGCCAGCAGCTCAGACCGGGGGGCTGGCTATGGCTACACCTTC. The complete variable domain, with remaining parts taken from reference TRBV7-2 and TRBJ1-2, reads GAGVSQSPSNKVTEKGKDVELRCDPISGHTALYWYRQSLGQGLEFLIYFQGNSAPDKSGLPSDRFSAERTGGSVSTLTIQRTQQEDSAVYLCASSSDRGAGYGYTFGSGTRLTVV.

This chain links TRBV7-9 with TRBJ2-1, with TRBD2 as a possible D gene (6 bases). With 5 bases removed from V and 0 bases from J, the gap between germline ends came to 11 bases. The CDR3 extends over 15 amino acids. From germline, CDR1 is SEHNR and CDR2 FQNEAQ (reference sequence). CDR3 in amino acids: CASSPWGDSYNEQFF. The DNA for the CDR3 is TGTGCCAGCAGCCCGTGGGGGGACTCCTACAATGAGCAGTTCTTC. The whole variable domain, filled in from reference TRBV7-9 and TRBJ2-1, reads DTGVSQNPRHKITKRGQNVTFRCDPISEHNRLYWYRQTLGQGPEFLTYFQNEAQLEKSRLLSDRFSAERPKGSFSTLEIQRTEQGDSAMYLCASSPWGDSYNEQFFGPGTRLTVL.

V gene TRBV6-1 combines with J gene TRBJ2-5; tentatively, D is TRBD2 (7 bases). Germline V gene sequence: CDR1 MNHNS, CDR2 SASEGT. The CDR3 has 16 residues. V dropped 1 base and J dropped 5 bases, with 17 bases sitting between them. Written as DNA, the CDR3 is TGTGCCAGCAGTGAAGGGGGTGGGGGGGGGCGCGAGACCCAGTACTTC. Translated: CASSEGGGGGRETQYF.

The CDR3 DNA follows: TGTGCCAGCAGCTTAGGACAGGCCGGCCCTGGAAACACCATATATTTT. Amino acid sequence: CASSLGQAGPGNTIYF. The chain is built from TRBV7-2 and TRBJ1-3, with a weak D call TRBD1 (6 bases). V shed 1 base and J shed 2 bases, with 12 bases lying between them. The CDR3 loop spans 16 amino acids. Germline CDR1 reads SGHTA; CDR2 reads FQGNSA.

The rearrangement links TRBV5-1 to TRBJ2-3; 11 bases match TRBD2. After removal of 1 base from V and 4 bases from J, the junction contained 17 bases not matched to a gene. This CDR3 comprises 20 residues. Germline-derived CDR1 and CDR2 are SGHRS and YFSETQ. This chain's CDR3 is CASSLRVAGGPTQSADTQYF. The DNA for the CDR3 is TGCGCCAGCAGCTTGAGGGTAGCGGGGGGGCCAACCCAATCCGCAGATACGCAGTATTTT.

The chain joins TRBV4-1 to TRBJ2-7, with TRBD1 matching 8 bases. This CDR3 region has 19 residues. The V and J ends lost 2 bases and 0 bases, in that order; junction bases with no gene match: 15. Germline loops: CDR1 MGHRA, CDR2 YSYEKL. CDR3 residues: CASSQKPRGGQALSYEQYF. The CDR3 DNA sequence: TGCGCCAGCAGCCAAAAGCCCCGAGGGGGACAGGCCCTCTCCTACGAGCAGTACTTC.

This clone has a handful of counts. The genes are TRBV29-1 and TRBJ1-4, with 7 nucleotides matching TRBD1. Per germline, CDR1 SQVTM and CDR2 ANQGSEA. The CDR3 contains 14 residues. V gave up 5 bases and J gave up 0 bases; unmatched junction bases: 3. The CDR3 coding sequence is TGCAGCGTTACAGGGGCGGCAACTAATGAAAAACTGTTTTTT. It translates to CSVTGAATNEKLFF.

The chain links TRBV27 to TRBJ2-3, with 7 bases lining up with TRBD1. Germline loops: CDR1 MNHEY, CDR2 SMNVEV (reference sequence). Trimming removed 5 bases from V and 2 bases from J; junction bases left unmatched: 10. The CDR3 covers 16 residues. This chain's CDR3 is CASSARTGFFTDTQYF. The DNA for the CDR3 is TGTGCCAGCAGTGCCAGGACAGGCTTCTTCACAGATACGCAGTATTTT.

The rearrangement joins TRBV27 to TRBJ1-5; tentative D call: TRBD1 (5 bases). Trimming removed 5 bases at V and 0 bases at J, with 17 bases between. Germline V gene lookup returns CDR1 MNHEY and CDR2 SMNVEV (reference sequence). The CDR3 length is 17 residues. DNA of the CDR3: TGTGCCAGCAGTCCGTCATGGGGGGACTATAGCAATCAGCCCCAGCATTTT. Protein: CASSPSWGDYSNQPQHF.

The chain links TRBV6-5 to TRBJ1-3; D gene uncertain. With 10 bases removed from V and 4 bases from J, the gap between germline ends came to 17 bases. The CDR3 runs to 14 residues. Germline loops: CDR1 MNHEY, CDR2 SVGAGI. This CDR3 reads CATLTFGAGNTIYF. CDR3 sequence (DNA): TGTGCCACCTTAACCTTCGGAGCGGGAAACACCATATATTTT.

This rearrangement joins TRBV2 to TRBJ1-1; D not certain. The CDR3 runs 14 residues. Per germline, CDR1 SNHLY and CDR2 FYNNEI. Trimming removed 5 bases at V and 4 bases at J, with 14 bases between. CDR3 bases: TGTGCCAGCAGTTTCCTAGGTAGTGGCACTGAAGCTTTCTTT. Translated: CASSFLGSGTEAFF. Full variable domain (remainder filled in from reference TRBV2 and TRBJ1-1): EPEVTQTPSHQVTQMGQEVILRCVPISNHLYFYWYRQILGQKVEFLVSFYNNEISEKSEIFDDQFSVERPDGSNFTLKIRSTKLEDSAMYFCASSFLGSGTEAFFGQGTRLTVV.

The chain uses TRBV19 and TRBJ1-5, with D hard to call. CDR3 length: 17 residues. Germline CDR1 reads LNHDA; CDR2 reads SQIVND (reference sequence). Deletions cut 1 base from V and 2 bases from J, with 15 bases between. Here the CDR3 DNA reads TGTGCCAGTAGTATAGTTCGCGGACTACGGGGCAATCAGCCCCAGCATTTT. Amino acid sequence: CASSIVRGLRGNQPQHF.

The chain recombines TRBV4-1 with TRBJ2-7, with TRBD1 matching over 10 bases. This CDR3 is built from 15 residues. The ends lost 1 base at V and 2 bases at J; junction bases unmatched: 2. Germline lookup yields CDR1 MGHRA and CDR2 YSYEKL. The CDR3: CASSQGTGGTYEQYF. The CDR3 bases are TGCGCCAGCAGCCAAGGGACAGGGGGGACCTACGAGCAGTACTTC.

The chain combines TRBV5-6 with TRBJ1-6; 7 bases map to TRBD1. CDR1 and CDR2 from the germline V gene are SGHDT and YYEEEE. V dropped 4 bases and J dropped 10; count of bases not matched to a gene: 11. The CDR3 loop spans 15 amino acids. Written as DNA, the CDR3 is TGTGCCAGCAGCCTAAGGGGGCCTTTGGGATCACCCCTCCACTTT. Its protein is CASSLRGPLGSPLHF.

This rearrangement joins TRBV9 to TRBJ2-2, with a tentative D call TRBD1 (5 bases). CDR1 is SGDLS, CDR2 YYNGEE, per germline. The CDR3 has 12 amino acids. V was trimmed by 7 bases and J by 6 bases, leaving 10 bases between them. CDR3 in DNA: TGTGCCAGCGCTGGGGCGGCCGGGGAGCTGTTTTTT. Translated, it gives CASAGAAGELFF.

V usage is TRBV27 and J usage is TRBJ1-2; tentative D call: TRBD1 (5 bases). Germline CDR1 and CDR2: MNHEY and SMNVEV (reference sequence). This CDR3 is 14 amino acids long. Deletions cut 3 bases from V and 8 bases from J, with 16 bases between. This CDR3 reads CASSFAQGGVGYTF. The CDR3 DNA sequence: TGTGCCAGCAGTTTCGCGCAGGGTGGAGTGGGCTACACCTTC.

This chain's CDR3 is CASSRGPPEAFF. In DNA, the CDR3 is TGTGCCAGCAGTCGCGGGCCTCCTGAAGCTTTCTTT. The chain links TRBV6-5 to TRBJ1-1, with D hard to call. The germline gives CDR1 MNHEY, CDR2 SVGAGI. With 5 bases removed from V and 6 bases from J, the gap between germline ends came to 10 bases. The CDR3 has 12 residues.

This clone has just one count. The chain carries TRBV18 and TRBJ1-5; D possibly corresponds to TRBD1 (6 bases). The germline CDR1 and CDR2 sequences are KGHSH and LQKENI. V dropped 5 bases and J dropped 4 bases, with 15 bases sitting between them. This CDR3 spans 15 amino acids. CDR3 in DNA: TGTGCCAGCTCATCGAGAGGACAGAATAATCAGCCCCAGCATTTT. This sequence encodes CASSSRGQNNQPQHF.

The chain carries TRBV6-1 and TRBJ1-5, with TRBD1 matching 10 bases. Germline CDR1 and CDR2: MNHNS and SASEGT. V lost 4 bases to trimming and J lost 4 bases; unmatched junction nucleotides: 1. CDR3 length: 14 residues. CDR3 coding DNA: TGTGCCAGCAGTGGGGGACAGGGGAATCAGCCCCAGCATTTT. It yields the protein CASSGGQGNQPQHF.

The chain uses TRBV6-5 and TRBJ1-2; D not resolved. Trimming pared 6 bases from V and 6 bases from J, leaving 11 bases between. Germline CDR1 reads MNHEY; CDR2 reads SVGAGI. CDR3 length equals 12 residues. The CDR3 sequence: CASRREPHGYTF. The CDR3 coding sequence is TGTGCCAGCAGACGCGAGCCTCATGGCTACACCTTC.

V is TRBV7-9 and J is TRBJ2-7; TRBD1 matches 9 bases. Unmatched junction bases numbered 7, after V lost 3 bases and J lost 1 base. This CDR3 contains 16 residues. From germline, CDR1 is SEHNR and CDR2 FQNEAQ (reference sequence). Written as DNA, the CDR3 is TGTGCCAGCAGCTTTTCGCCGGGGACAGGGTCCTACGAGCAGTACTTC. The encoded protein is CASSFSPGTGSYEQYF.

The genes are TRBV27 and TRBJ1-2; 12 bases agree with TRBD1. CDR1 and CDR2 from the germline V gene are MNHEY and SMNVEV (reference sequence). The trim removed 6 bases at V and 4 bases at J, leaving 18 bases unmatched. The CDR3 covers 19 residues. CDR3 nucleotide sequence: TGTGCCAGCAGCCCCTCCCGAGCGGGACAGGGGGCGGGAAGCTATGGCTACACCTTC. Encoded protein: CASSPSRAGQGAGSYGYTF.

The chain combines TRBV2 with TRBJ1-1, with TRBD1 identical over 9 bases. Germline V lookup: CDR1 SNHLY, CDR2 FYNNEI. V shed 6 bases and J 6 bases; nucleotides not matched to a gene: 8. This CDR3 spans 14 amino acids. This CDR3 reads CASSADRGRAEAFF. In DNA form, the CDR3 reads TGTGCCAGCAGCGCGGACAGGGGAAGGGCTGAAGCTTTCTTT.